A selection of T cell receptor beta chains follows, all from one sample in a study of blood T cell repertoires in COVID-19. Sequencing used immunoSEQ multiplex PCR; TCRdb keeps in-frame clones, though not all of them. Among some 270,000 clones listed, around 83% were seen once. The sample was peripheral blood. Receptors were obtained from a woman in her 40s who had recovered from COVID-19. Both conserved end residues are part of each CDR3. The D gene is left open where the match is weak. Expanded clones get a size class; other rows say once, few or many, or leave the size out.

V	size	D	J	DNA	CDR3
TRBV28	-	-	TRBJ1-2	TGTGCCAGCAGTTTTTCCCTAGTGGGCTACACCTTC	CASSFSLVGYTF
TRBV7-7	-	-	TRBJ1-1	TGTGCCAGCAGCTTGAGGGAGAACACTGAAGCTTTCTTT	CASSLRENTEAFF
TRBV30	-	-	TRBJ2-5	TGTGCCTGGAGGCGGGTGAGGGAGACCCAGTACTTC	CAWRRVRETQYF
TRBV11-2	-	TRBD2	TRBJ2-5	TGTGCCAGCAGCCCCGTGGAACTAGCGGGGCAGGAGACCCAGTACTTC	CASSPVELAGQETQYF
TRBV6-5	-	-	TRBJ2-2	TGTGCCAGCAGTTACTCCCGGGACATAAACACCGGGGAGCTGTTTTTT	CASSYSRDINTGELFF
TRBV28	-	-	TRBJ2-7	TGTGCCAGCAGACCAGGGGACGACTCCTACGAGCAGTACTTC	CASRPGDDSYEQYF
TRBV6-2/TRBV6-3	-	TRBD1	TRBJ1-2	TGTGCCAGCAGTACGGGACAGGGAGGGTATGGCTACACCTTC	CASSTGQGGYGYTF
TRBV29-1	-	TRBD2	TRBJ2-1	TGCAGCGCTTCGACTAGCGGGGGCAATGAGCAGTTCTTC	CSASTSGGNEQFF
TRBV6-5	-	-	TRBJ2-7	TGTGCCAGCAGGTTTCGGACAGGGAGGGGGTACGAGCAGTACTTC	CASRFRTGRGYEQYF
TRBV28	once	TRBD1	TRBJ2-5	TGTGCCAGCAGTGAGCCGGGACAGGGGGCTCGGGAGACCCAGTACTTC	CASSEPGQGARETQYF
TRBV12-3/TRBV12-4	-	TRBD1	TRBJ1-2	TGTGCCAGCATTCGGACAGGCCGATATGGCTACACCTTC	CASIRTGRYGYTF
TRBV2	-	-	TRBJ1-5	TGTGCCAGCAGTGAACTCCGCGGCAATCAGCCCCAGCATTTT	CASSELRGNQPQHF
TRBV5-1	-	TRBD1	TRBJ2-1	TGCGCCAGCAGCAGAGAGGGGGCAAGCTCCTACAATGAGCAGTTCTTC	CASSREGASSYNEQFF
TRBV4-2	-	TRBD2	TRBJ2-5	TGTGCCAGCAGCCAAGGGACTAGCGGGGCACAAGAGACCCAGTACTTC	CASSQGTSGAQETQYF
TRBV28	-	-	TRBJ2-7	TGTGCCAGCAGTTTCGGGGGGCTCTCCTACGAGCAGTACTTC	CASSFGGLSYEQYF
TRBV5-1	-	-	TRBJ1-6	TGCGCCAGCAAAGACCGAGGCAGCGGCGATAATTCACCCCTCCACTTT	CASKDRGSGDNSPLHF
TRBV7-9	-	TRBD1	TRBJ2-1	TGTGCCAGCAGCAAGGGACAGGTGCCCTACAATGAGCAGTTCTTC	CASSKGQVPYNEQFF
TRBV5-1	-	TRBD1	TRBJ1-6	TGCGCCAGCAGCTTACTGGGACAGGGGAATGGTTCACCCCTCCACTTT	CASSLLGQGNGSPLHF
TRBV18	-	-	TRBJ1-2	TGTGCCAGCTCACCAACGGGGGATGGCTACACCTTC	CASSPTGDGYTF
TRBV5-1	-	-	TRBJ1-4	TGCGCCAGCAGGGGGACTGTCGGGAAACTGTTTTTT	CASRGTVGKLFF
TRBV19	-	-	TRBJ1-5	TGTGCCAGTACCGACAGAGTAAATAGCAATCAGCCCCAGCATTTT	CASTDRVNSNQPQHF
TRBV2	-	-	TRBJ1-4	TGTGCCAGCAATACCTACAGGGCAACTAATGAAAAACTGTTTTTT	CASNTYRATNEKLFF
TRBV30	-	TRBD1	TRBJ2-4	TGTGCCTGGGACAGGGCTGCCAAAAACATTCAGTACTTC	CAWDRAAKNIQYF
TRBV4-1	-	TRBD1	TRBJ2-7	TGCGCCAGCAGCCTTCTTGACAGGGGATCCTACGAGCAGTACTTC	CASSLLDRGSYEQYF
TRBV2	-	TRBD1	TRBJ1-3	TGTGCCAGCAGTCTACAGGGGTTCGGGGGAAACACCATATATTTT	CASSLQGFGGNTIYF
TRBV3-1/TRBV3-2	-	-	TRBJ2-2	TGTGCCAGCAGCCAAGACCACGTCAGGGACACCGGGGAGCTGTTTTTT	CASSQDHVRDTGELFF
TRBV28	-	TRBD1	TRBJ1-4	TGTGCCAGCAGTTTCAAGTACAGGGGACGTGAAAAACTGTTTTTT	CASSFKYRGREKLFF
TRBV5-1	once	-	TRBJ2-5	TGCGCCAGCAGCTTGGCCCCCGGAGGACCCGAGACCCAGTACTTC	CASSLAPGGPETQYF
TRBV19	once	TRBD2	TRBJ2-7	TGTGCCAGTAGTATAGGAGCGGGGGCCGTCTACGAGCAGTACTTC	CASSIGAGAVYEQYF
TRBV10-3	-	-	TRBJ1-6	TGTGCCATCAGTGAGCACAAGGACACCTATAATTCACCCCTCCACTTT	CAISEHKDTYNSPLHF
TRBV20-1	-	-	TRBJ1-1	TGCAGTGCCGACGGGGGCACTGAAGCTTTCTTT	CSADGGTEAFF
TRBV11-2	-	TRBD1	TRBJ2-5	TGTGCCAGCAGTTCCGGGACAGGGCTGGAGACCCAGTACTTC	CASSSGTGLETQYF
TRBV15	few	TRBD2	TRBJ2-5	TGTGCCACCAGCAGAGATCGGGTGTCCGGACTAGCCATTTTGGAGACCCAGTACTTC	CATSRDRVSGLAILETQYF
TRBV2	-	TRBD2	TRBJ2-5	TGTGCCAGCAGAGCAGGGACTAGCGCAGAGACCCAGTACTTC	CASRAGTSAETQYF
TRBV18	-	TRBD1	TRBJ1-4	TGTGCCAGCTCACCCGGGACAGCTAATGAAAAACTGTTTTTT	CASSPGTANEKLFF
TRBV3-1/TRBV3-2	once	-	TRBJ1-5	TGTGCCAGCAGCCAAGGCAGGGTTGGACAGCCCCAGCATTTT	CASSQGRVGQPQHF
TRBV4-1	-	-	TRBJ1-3	TGCGCCAGCAGCCAAGCCCCTGTCACCACTAGACCCGGAAACACCATATATTTT	CASSQAPVTTRPGNTIYF
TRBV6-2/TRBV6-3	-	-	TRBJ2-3	TGTGCCAGCAGCCTAGCCTCTGGACAGACAGATACGCAGTATTTT	CASSLASGQTDTQYF
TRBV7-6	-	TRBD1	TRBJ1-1	TGTGCCAGCAGCCCCGGGCGACAGGGAGTAACTGAAGCTTTCTTT	CASSPGRQGVTEAFF
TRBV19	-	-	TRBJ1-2	TGTGCCAGTAGTACTGACCTGGCGGGCTATGGCTACACCTTC	CASSTDLAGYGYTF
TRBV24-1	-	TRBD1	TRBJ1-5	TGTGCCACCAGTGATTCCGGACAGGGGGCTGGGCAGCCCCAGCATTTT	CATSDSGQGAGQPQHF
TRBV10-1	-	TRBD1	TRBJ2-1	TGCGCCAGCAGTTCGCCGGGACAGGGGGGGGAAGAGCAGTTCTTC	CASSSPGQGGEEQFF
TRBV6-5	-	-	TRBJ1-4	TGTGCCAGCTCGTGGAGTTGGGAAAAACTGTTTTTT	CASSWSWEKLFF
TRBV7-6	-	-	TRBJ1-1	TGTGCCAGCAGCCCAGGTCTCTACACTGAAGCTTTCTTT	CASSPGLYTEAFF
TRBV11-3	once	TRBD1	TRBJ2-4	TGTGCCAGCAGCACAGGGGGTGAAAACATTCAGTACTTC	CASSTGGENIQYF
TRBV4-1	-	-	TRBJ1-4	TGCGCCAGCAGCCAAGAGGCCCGGAGGGTAGAAAAACTGTTTTTT	CASSQEARRVEKLFF
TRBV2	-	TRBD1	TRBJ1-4	TGTGCCATAGACGCCGTAAGGGGGCATGCGGAAAAACTGTTTTTT	CAIDAVRGHAEKLFF
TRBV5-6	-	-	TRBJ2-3	TGTGCCAGCAGCTCCACAAAGGGGGTGGACGGTCCAGAGGATACGCAGTATTTT	CASSSTKGVDGPEDTQYF
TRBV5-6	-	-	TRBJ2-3	TGTGCCAGCAGCTTGGCCGGGGAGGGGGTCACAGATACGCAGTATTTT	CASSLAGEGVTDTQYF
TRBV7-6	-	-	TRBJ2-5	TGTGCCAGCAGCTTAGGGGCAGATGGTCTCGAGACCCAGTACTTC	CASSLGADGLETQYF
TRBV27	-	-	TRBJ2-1	TGTGCCAGCAGTTTCGGCTACAATGAGCAGTTCTTC	CASSFGYNEQFF
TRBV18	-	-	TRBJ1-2	TGTGCCAGCTCACTGGACAGAAATGGCTACACCTTC	CASSLDRNGYTF